Listed below are T cell receptor beta chains from one sample, sequenced in a study of T cell responses to AZD1222 COVID-19 vaccine. Profiled with immunoSEQ multiplex PCR; TCRdb holds only in-frame clones, not every one. The sample includes about 200,000 clones, 90% to 95% of them seen just once. Here the sequenced sample was peripheral blood, taken 28 days after the second AZD1222 dose. The receptors originated from an adult who received the AZD1222 COVID-19 vaccine. Both conserved end residues are part of each CDR3. Each record gives: clone size, CDR3 length, D gene, J gene, V gene, CDR3 protein, CDR3 DNA. A D gene is named only where the DNA matches it firmly. Some rows mark clone size as missing; the rest say once, few, many or name a class of expanded clone.

abundance: -
len: 16
d_gene: TRBD1
j_gene: TRBJ2-1
v_gene: TRBV19
CDR3aa: CASRAPRQGVYNEQFF
CDR3nt: TGTGCCAGTAGGGCCCCGCGACAGGGCGTCTACAATGAGCAGTTCTTC

abundance: -
len: 13
d_gene: -
j_gene: TRBJ1-5
v_gene: TRBV28
CDR3aa: CASRGKTYQPQHF
CDR3nt: TGTGCCAGCAGGGGAAAGACCTATCAGCCCCAGCATTTT

abundance: -
len: 15
d_gene: -
j_gene: TRBJ1-6
v_gene: TRBV9
CDR3aa: CASSVGGGLGSPLHF
CDR3nt: TGTGCCAGCAGCGTAGGCGGGGGCCTAGGGTCACCCCTCCACTTT

abundance: few
len: 17
d_gene: -
j_gene: TRBJ2-2
v_gene: TRBV9
CDR3aa: CASSVVGGGPSTGELFF
CDR3nt: TGTGCCAGCAGCGTAGTTGGAGGGGGGCCCAGCACCGGGGAGCTGTTTTTT

abundance: -
len: 14
d_gene: -
j_gene: TRBJ2-5
v_gene: TRBV7-2
CDR3aa: CASSLRQGGETQYF
CDR3nt: TGTGCCAGCAGCTTAAGACAGGGAGGGGAGACCCAGTACTTC

abundance: -
len: 13
d_gene: -
j_gene: TRBJ2-7
v_gene: TRBV3-1/TRBV3-2
CDR3aa: CASSRGRGYEQYF
CDR3nt: TGTGCCAGCAGCCGGGGCCGGGGCTACGAGCAGTACTTC

abundance: -
len: 15
d_gene: -
j_gene: TRBJ2-5
v_gene: TRBV7-9
CDR3aa: CASSPYVRPGETQYF
CDR3nt: TGTGCCAGCAGCCCCTACGTACGGCCCGGAGAGACCCAGTACTTC

abundance: -
len: 13
d_gene: -
j_gene: TRBJ2-7
v_gene: TRBV12-3/TRBV12-4
CDR3aa: CASSREARGEQYF
CDR3nt: TGTGCCAGCAGCCGAGAGGCGAGGGGCGAGCAGTACTTC

abundance: -
len: 14
d_gene: TRBD1
j_gene: TRBJ1-5
v_gene: TRBV2
CDR3aa: CASSARTGDQPQHF
CDR3nt: TGTGCCAGCAGTGCTAGGACAGGGGATCAGCCCCAGCATTTT

abundance: -
len: 17
d_gene: TRBD1
j_gene: TRBJ1-5
v_gene: TRBV19
CDR3aa: CASSLSGQGNRNRPQHF
CDR3nt: TGTGCCAGTAGTTTGTCCGGACAGGGGAATCGAAATAGGCCCCAGCATTTT

abundance: -
len: 13
d_gene: -
j_gene: TRBJ1-1
v_gene: TRBV7-8
CDR3aa: CASSFDGRIEAFF
CDR3nt: TGTGCCAGCAGCTTCGACGGTCGGATTGAAGCTTTCTTT

abundance: -
len: 13
d_gene: TRBD1
j_gene: TRBJ1-2
v_gene: TRBV6-5
CDR3aa: CASRTWTGEGYTF
CDR3nt: TGTGCCAGCAGAACCTGGACAGGGGAGGGCTACACCTTC

abundance: once
len: 12
d_gene: -
j_gene: TRBJ1-6
v_gene: TRBV4-1
CDR3aa: CASSQGVWPLHF
CDR3nt: TGTGCCAGCAGCCAAGGGGTCTGGCCCCTCCACTTT

abundance: -
len: 16
d_gene: TRBD1
j_gene: TRBJ1-5
v_gene: TRBV2
CDR3aa: CASKGMAGQGNQPQHF
CDR3nt: TGTGCCAGCAAGGGGATGGCGGGACAGGGGAATCAGCCCCAGCATTTT

abundance: once
len: 11
d_gene: -
j_gene: TRBJ1-2
v_gene: TRBV12-3/TRBV12-4
CDR3aa: CASSRPYGYTF
CDR3nt: TGTGCCAGCAGTCGACCCTATGGCTACACCTTC

abundance: -
len: 14
d_gene: -
j_gene: TRBJ1-1
v_gene: TRBV6-1
CDR3aa: CASSEARMNTEAFF
CDR3nt: TGTGCCAGCAGTGAAGCCCGCATGAACACTGAAGCTTTCTTT

abundance: -
len: 16
d_gene: TRBD1
j_gene: TRBJ1-3
v_gene: TRBV5-1
CDR3aa: CASSSGQGTAGNTIYF
CDR3nt: TGCGCCAGCAGCTCGGGACAGGGAACAGCTGGAAACACCATATATTTT

abundance: -
len: 14
d_gene: -
j_gene: TRBJ1-5
v_gene: TRBV29-1
CDR3aa: CSVEVGGLNQPQHF
CDR3nt: TGCAGCGTTGAGGTGGGGGGTTTAAATCAGCCCCAGCATTTT

abundance: -
len: 15
d_gene: -
j_gene: TRBJ1-1
v_gene: TRBV18
CDR3aa: CASSPTRAGGTEAFF
CDR3nt: TGTGCCAGCTCACCGACAAGAGCCGGGGGCACTGAAGCTTTCTTT

abundance: -
len: 12
d_gene: -
j_gene: TRBJ1-3
v_gene: TRBV2
CDR3aa: CASSVDGNTIYF
CDR3nt: TGTGCCAGCAGTGTCGATGGAAACACCATATATTTT

abundance: once
len: 13
d_gene: -
j_gene: TRBJ2-3
v_gene: TRBV27
CDR3aa: CASSLWAGDTQYF
CDR3nt: TGTGCCAGCAGTTTATGGGCGGGAGATACGCAGTATTTT

abundance: -
len: 14
d_gene: -
j_gene: TRBJ2-3
v_gene: TRBV5-4
CDR3aa: CASSLDRVTDTQYF
CDR3nt: TGTGCCAGCAGCTTGGACAGGGTCACAGATACGCAGTATTTT

abundance: -
len: 15
d_gene: -
j_gene: TRBJ2-7
v_gene: TRBV7-2
CDR3aa: CASSLGGGPTYEQYF
CDR3nt: TGTGCCAGCAGCTTAGGCGGGGGCCCGACCTACGAGCAGTACTTC

abundance: -
len: 16
d_gene: -
j_gene: TRBJ1-2
v_gene: TRBV10-3
CDR3aa: CAISGTGQQNNYGYTF
CDR3nt: TGTGCCATCAGTGGGACCGGACAGCAAAATAACTATGGCTACACCTTC

abundance: -
len: 17
d_gene: TRBD2
j_gene: TRBJ2-3
v_gene: TRBV4-1
CDR3aa: CASSQGLQRGVTDTQYF
CDR3nt: TGCGCCAGCAGCCAAGGGCTACAGCGGGGGGTCACAGATACGCAGTATTTT

abundance: -
len: 15
d_gene: -
j_gene: TRBJ1-2
v_gene: TRBV10-2
CDR3aa: CASSEYLDGNYGYTF
CDR3nt: TGCGCCAGCAGTGAGTATCTAGACGGAAACTATGGCTACACCTTC

abundance: -
len: 15
d_gene: -
j_gene: TRBJ1-1
v_gene: TRBV19
CDR3aa: CASRTDQGLNTEAFF
CDR3nt: TGTGCCAGTAGAACAGACCAGGGCTTGAACACTGAAGCTTTCTTT

abundance: once
len: 13
d_gene: TRBD1
j_gene: TRBJ2-7
v_gene: TRBV5-1
CDR3aa: CASSLRTGGTPSF
CDR3nt: TGCGCCAGCAGCTTGAGGACAGGGGGCACCCCCTCATTC

abundance: -
len: 15
d_gene: -
j_gene: TRBJ1-4
v_gene: TRBV5-5
CDR3aa: CASSSIFSGNEKLFF
CDR3nt: TGTGCCAGCAGCTCCATTTTTTCAGGGAATGAAAAACTGTTTTTT

abundance: -
len: 12
d_gene: TRBD1
j_gene: TRBJ2-7
v_gene: TRBV6-5
CDR3aa: CAATGGRYEQYF
CDR3nt: TGTGCCGCGACAGGGGGCCGGTACGAGCAGTACTTC

abundance: -
len: 15
d_gene: TRBD2
j_gene: TRBJ2-5
v_gene: TRBV7-6
CDR3aa: CASSLGTSTQETQYF
CDR3nt: TGTGCCAGCAGCTTAGGGACTAGCACCCAAGAGACCCAGTACTTC

abundance: -
len: 14
d_gene: -
j_gene: TRBJ1-5
v_gene: TRBV27
CDR3aa: CASSFLGGNQPQHF
CDR3nt: TGTGCCAGCAGTTTCCTTGGGGGCAATCAGCCCCAGCATTTT

abundance: -
len: 16
d_gene: TRBD1
j_gene: TRBJ2-3
v_gene: TRBV5-1
CDR3aa: CASSLGPQGFTDTQYF
CDR3nt: TGCGCCAGCAGCTTGGGCCCACAGGGGTTCACAGATACGCAGTATTTT

abundance: -
len: 15
d_gene: -
j_gene: TRBJ2-1
v_gene: TRBV28
CDR3aa: CASSSAGPVGHEQFF
CDR3nt: TGTGCCAGCAGTTCCGCAGGGCCGGTAGGCCATGAGCAGTTCTTC

abundance: -
len: 16
d_gene: -
j_gene: TRBJ2-6
v_gene: TRBV7-3
CDR3aa: CASSLGILSGANVLTF
CDR3nt: TGTGCCAGCAGCTTAGGCATTCTCTCTGGGGCCAACGTCCTGACTTTC

abundance: -
len: 13
d_gene: -
j_gene: TRBJ1-1
v_gene: TRBV29-1
CDR3aa: CSAKGRANTEAFF
CDR3nt: TGCAGCGCAAAGGGCAGAGCGAACACTGAAGCTTTCTTT

abundance: -
len: 10
d_gene: -
j_gene: TRBJ2-3
v_gene: TRBV20-1
CDR3aa: CSAGQNTQYF
CDR3nt: TGCAGTGCCGGACAAAATACGCAGTATTTT

abundance: once
len: 13
d_gene: -
j_gene: TRBJ2-7
v_gene: TRBV6-5
CDR3aa: CASSYSKRERLDF
CDR3nt: TGTGCCAGCAGTTACTCGAAGCGTGAGAGGTTGGACTTC

abundance: -
len: 13
d_gene: -
j_gene: TRBJ2-7
v_gene: TRBV6-2/TRBV6-3
CDR3aa: CASSYRGEDEQYF
CDR3nt: TGTGCCAGCAGTTACAGGGGAGAAGACGAGCAGTACTTC

abundance: -
len: 14
d_gene: TRBD1
j_gene: TRBJ1-1
v_gene: TRBV19
CDR3aa: CASSMGQQNTEAFF
CDR3nt: TGTGCCAGTAGTATGGGACAGCAGAACACTGAAGCTTTCTTT

abundance: -
len: 14
d_gene: -
j_gene: TRBJ1-1
v_gene: TRBV9
CDR3aa: CASSVGGVNTEAFF
CDR3nt: TGTGCCAGCAGCGTAGGGGGAGTGAACACTGAAGCTTTCTTT

abundance: -
len: 14
d_gene: TRBD1
j_gene: TRBJ2-2
v_gene: TRBV5-1
CDR3aa: CASTTEGATGELFF
CDR3nt: TGCGCCAGCACCACCGAGGGGGCCACCGGGGAGCTGTTTTTT

abundance: -
len: 15
d_gene: -
j_gene: TRBJ1-3
v_gene: TRBV6-6
CDR3aa: CASSYSYGSGNTIYF
CDR3nt: TGTGCCAGCAGTTACTCGTACGGCTCTGGAAACACCATATATTTT

abundance: -
len: 14
d_gene: TRBD1
j_gene: TRBJ1-5
v_gene: TRBV27
CDR3aa: CAITGGKSNQPQHF
CDR3nt: TGTGCCATCACAGGGGGCAAGAGCAATCAGCCCCAGCATTTT

abundance: -
len: 14
d_gene: TRBD1
j_gene: TRBJ2-5
v_gene: TRBV9
CDR3aa: CASSVGQGAETQYF
CDR3nt: TGTGCCAGCAGCGTAGGGCAGGGGGCTGAGACCCAGTACTTC

abundance: -
len: 17
d_gene: TRBD1
j_gene: TRBJ2-2
v_gene: TRBV6-1
CDR3aa: CASSGVGGQGNTGELFF
CDR3nt: TGTGCCAGCAGTGGGGTAGGGGGACAGGGCAACACCGGGGAGCTGTTTTTT

abundance: -
len: 18
d_gene: -
j_gene: TRBJ1-5
v_gene: TRBV4-1
CDR3aa: CASSQEWAVGGWNQPQHF
CDR3nt: TGCGCCAGCAGCCAAGAATGGGCGGTAGGAGGATGGAATCAGCCCCAGCATTTT

abundance: -
len: 14
d_gene: -
j_gene: TRBJ1-1
v_gene: TRBV18
CDR3aa: CASSLWTENTEAFF
CDR3nt: TGTGCCAGCTCACTATGGACAGAAAACACTGAAGCTTTCTTT

abundance: -
len: 16
d_gene: TRBD1
j_gene: TRBJ1-1
v_gene: TRBV6-1
CDR3aa: CASSEAGQGGGTEAFF
CDR3nt: TGTGCCAGCAGTGAAGCCGGACAGGGTGGGGGTACTGAAGCTTTCTTT

abundance: -
len: 13
d_gene: -
j_gene: TRBJ1-5
v_gene: TRBV28
CDR3aa: CASSSGDYQPQHF
CDR3nt: TGTGCCAGCAGTTCAGGGGACTATCAGCCCCAGCATTTT

abundance: -
len: 14
d_gene: -
j_gene: TRBJ1-5
v_gene: TRBV28
CDR3aa: CASSNSGGNQPQHF
CDR3nt: TGTGCCAGCAGCAACAGCGGGGGCAATCAGCCCCAGCATTTT

abundance: -
len: 12
d_gene: -
j_gene: TRBJ1-4
v_gene: TRBV6-6
CDR3aa: CASSYRDEKLFF
CDR3nt: TGTGCCAGCAGTTATCGGGATGAAAAACTGTTTTTT

abundance: -
len: 16
d_gene: -
j_gene: TRBJ1-1
v_gene: TRBV6-2/TRBV6-3
CDR3aa: CASSYPHRGRNTEAFF
CDR3nt: TGTGCCAGCAGTTACCCCCACCGGGGGCGGAACACTGAGGCTTTCTTT